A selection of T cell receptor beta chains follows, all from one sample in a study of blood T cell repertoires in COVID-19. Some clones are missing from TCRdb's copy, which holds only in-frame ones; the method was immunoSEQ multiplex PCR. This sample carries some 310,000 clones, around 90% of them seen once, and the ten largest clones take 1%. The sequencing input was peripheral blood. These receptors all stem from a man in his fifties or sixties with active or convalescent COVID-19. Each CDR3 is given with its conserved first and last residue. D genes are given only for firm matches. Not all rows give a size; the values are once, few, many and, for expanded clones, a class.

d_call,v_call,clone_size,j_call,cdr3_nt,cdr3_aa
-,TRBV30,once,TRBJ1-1,TGTGCCTGGCGAAAGACGGGGAACACTGAAGCTTTCTTT,CAWRKTGNTEAFF
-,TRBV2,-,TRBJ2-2,TGTGCCAGCAGTGAAACGGGGGTCGGGAGCACCGGGGAGCTGTTTTTT,CASSETGVGSTGELFF
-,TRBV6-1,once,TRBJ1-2,TGTGCCAGCAGTGAAATTAGCACCAACTATGGCTACACCTTC,CASSEISTNYGYTF
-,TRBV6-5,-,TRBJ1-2,TGTGCCAGCAGTCCCTGGGGGGTATCAGGCTACACCTTC,CASSPWGVSGYTF
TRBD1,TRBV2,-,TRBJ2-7,TGTGCCAGCAGCGACAGGGGGAGGACGAACGAGCAGTACTTC,CASSDRGRTNEQYF
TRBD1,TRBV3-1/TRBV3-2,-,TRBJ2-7,TGTGCCAGCAGCCAAGGACAGGGAAGGGCCTACGAGCAGTACTTC,CASSQGQGRAYEQYF
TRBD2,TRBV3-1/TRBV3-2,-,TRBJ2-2,TGTGCCAGCAGCCAAGACATCGGACTAGCGGGAGGTCGACACACCGGGGAGCTGTTTTTT,CASSQDIGLAGGRHTGELFF
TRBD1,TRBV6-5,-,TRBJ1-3,TGTGCCAGCAGTTACTCGGCGACAGGGAGGGGAAACACCATATATTTT,CASSYSATGRGNTIYF
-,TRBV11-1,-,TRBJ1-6,TGTGCCAGCAGCTTCGACACCTATAATTCACCCCTCCACTTT,CASSFDTYNSPLHF
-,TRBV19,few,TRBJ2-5,TGTGCCAGTAGTATAAACCCCTGGGCAGGAGGGCAAGAGACCCAGTACTTC,CASSINPWAGGQETQYF
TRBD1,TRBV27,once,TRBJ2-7,TGTGCCAGCAGTCACCGGGACAGGGGTCCCGCGGAGCAGTACTTC,CASSHRDRGPAEQYF
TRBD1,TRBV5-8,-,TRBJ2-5,TGTGCCGGACAGGATAATATGGAGACCCAGTACTTC,CAGQDNMETQYF
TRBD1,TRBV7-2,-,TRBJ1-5,TGTGCCAGCAGCGCACAGGGGGATCAGCCCCAGCATTTT,CASSAQGDQPQHF
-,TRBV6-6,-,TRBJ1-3,TGTGCCAGCAGTCTGAACAGGGTCGCCTTGTTCGGAAACACCATATATTTT,CASSLNRVALFGNTIYF
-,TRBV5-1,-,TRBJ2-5,TGCGCCAGCAGCTTGGACCGGGAGCCCCAGTACTTC,CASSLDREPQYF
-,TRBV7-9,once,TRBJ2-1,TGTGCCAGCAGCCCCATCGGGGGTTTAGAAGAGAATGAGCAGTTCTTC,CASSPIGGLEENEQFF
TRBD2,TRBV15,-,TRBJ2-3,TGTGCCACCAGCACCAGGACTAGCGGCACAGATACGCAGTATTTT,CATSTRTSGTDTQYF
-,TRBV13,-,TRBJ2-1,TGTGCCAGCAGCCCGCGAGACTTTTTATCCTACAATGAGCAGTTCTTC,CASSPRDFLSYNEQFF
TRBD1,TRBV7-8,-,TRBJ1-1,TGTGCCAGCAGCTTAGTTGAGGGGACAGTGAACACTGAAGCTTTCTTT,CASSLVEGTVNTEAFF
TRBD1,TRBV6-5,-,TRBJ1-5,TGTGCCAGCATGGGGACAGGTCTTCAGCCCCAGCATTTT,CASMGTGLQPQHF
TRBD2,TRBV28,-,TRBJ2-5,TGTGCCAGCAGGGGGGGGTCGGGGAACCAAGAGACCCAGTACTTC,CASRGGSGNQETQYF
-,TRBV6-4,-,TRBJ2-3,TGTGCCAGCAGTGATTTAGACACAGATACGCAGTATTTT,CASSDLDTDTQYF
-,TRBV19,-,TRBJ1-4,TGTGCCAGTAGTATAGCACCGACAGCAGCAACTAATGAAAAACTGTTTTTT,CASSIAPTAATNEKLFF